The 3 T cell receptor beta chains presented below share a single source sample, sequenced in a study of post-analysis software for immune sequencing data. Points from the study as a whole: Patients carried a few TRBV segments more frequently than controls did, and TRBV5-6, TRBV5-1 and TRBV20-1 were among them.

Antigens for these TCRs are unknown. Presence of unique molecular identifiers characterized the TCR beta cDNA libraries. TCRdb ran MiXCR on the PCR reads and lists one entry per CDR3 protein. This sample has around 400,000 distinct CDR3 sequences; roughly 40% occur once, and the top ten carry approximately 7.1%. Sample: blood. All receptors derive from a girl aged 2-9 years with multiple sclerosis.

This clonotype was observed a few times. The rearrangement joins TRBV7-2 to TRBJ2-1; tentative D call: TRBD2 (6 bases). The CDR3 totals 18 residues. V shed 0 bases and J shed 4 bases, with 19 bases lying between them. CDR1 SGHTA and CDR2 FQGNSA come from the germline V gene. CDR3 coding DNA: TGTGCCAGCAGCTTAGCACGCTGGTGGCGGGGAAAATACAATGAGCAGTTCTTC. This sequence encodes CASSLARWWRGKYNEQFF. The full variable domain, rest sourced from reference TRBV7-2 and TRBJ2-1, is GAGVSQSPSNKVTEKGKDVELRCDPISGHTALYWYRQSLGQGLEFLIYFQGNSAPDKSGLPSDRFSAERTGGSVSTLTIQRTQQEDSAVYLCASSLARWWRGKYNEQFFGPGTRLTVL.

In DNA, the CDR3 is TGTGCCAGCAGCACCACGGGGGGTTCAAGGGCCGAGCAGTACTTC. Amino acid sequence: CASSTTGGSRAEQYF. V is TRBV7-9 and J is TRBJ2-5; 7 nucleotides line up with TRBD2. The J call is doubtful: the DNA matches TRBJ2-7 better. The CDR3 consists of 15 residues. Germline assignment: CDR1 SEHNR and CDR2 FQNEAQ (reference sequence).

The gene calls are TRBV4-3 and TRBJ1-6; tentative D call: TRBD1 (6 bases). Germline values: CDR1 LGHNA, CDR2 YSLEER. The length of the CDR3 is 16 residues. V dropped 3 bases and J dropped 4 bases, with 13 bases sitting between them. CDR3 sequence reads: CASSQRTVNYNSPLHF. The CDR3 bases are TGCGCCAGCAGCCAGCGGACAGTAAATTATAATTCACCCCTCCACTTT.